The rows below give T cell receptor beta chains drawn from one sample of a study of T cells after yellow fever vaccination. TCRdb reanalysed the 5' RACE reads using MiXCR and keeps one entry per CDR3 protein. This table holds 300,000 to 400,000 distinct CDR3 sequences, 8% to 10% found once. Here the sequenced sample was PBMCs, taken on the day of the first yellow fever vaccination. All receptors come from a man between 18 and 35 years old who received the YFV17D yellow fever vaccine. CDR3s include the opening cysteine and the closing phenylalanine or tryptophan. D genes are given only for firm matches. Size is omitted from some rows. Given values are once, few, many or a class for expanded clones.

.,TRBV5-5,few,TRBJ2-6,TGTGCCAGCAGCTTGGCAGGCAGGGCCTTCTCTGGGGCCAACGTCCTGACTTTC,CASSLAGRAFSGANVLTF
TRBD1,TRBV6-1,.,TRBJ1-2,TGTGCCAGCAGCAGGTTTGGGACAGGGACGGGCGGCTACACCTTC,CASSRFGTGTGGYTF
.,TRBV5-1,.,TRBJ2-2,TGCGCCAGCAGCCCAGGAAGCGTCCTGTCCGCCGGGGAGCTGTTTTTT,CASSPGSVLSAGELFF
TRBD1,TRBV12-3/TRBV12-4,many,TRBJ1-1,TGTGCCAGCGATCCGGGACAGGGCTCGTCAACTTTCTTT,CASDPGQGSSTFF
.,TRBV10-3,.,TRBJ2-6,TGTGCCATCAGTGAGTCTACTTCTGGGGCCAACGTCCTGACTTTC,CAISESTSGANVLTF
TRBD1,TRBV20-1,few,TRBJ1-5,TGCAGTGCTAGAGGGAACCCAGGGGGTCGGCAGCCCCAGCATTTT,CSARGNPGGRQPQHF
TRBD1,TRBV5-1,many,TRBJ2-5,TGCGCCAGCAGCGCGCGGACAGGTGGACAAGAGACCCAGTACTTC,CASSARTGGQETQYF
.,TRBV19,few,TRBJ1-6,TGTGCCAGTTCTAAGGGGGGGACTGCACCCCTCCACTTT,CASSKGGTAPLHF
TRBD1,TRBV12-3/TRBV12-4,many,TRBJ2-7,TGTGCCAGCAGTCCTACAGGGGGCTTTGCCGAGCAGTACTTC,CASSPTGGFAEQYF
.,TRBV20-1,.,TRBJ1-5,TGCAGCCCCTCGGGCGGTTTGATCAATCAGCCCCAGCATTTT,CSPSGGLINQPQHF
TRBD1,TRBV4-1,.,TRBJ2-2,TGCGCCAGCAGCCATAGCTTCCCGGGACAGCTGAACACCGGGGAGCTGTTTTTT,CASSHSFPGQLNTGELFF
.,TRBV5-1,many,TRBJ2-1,TGCGCCAGCAGCTTGACGACAGACCCGGCCTTGGGGCAGTTCTTC,CASSLTTDPALGQFF
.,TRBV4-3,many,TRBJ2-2,TGCGCCAGCAGCCAAGTCCGGCGGCCGAACACCGGGGAGCTGTTTTTT,CASSQVRRPNTGELFF
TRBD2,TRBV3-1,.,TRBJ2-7,TGTGCCAGCAGCCCCTGGGAGCGGGGGCGTGAGCAGTACTTC,CASSPWERGREQYF
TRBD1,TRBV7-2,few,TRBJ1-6,TGTGCCAGCAGCTCGGGTGGACAGGGGCCCGATTCACCCCTCCACTTT,CASSSGGQGPDSPLHF
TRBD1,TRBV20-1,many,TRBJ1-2,TGCAGTGCTAGCGGGCCGGGACAGGGTTTGAACTATGGCTACACCTTC,CSASGPGQGLNYGYTF
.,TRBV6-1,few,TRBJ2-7,TGTGCCAGCAGTCAAAGGGACCGGAACGAGCAGTACTTC,CASSQRDRNEQYF
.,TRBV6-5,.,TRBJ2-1,TGTGCCAGCAGTTCCGCTGCGGGTGCCTCCTACAATGAGCAGTTCTTC,CASSSAAGASYNEQFF
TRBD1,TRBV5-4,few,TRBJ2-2,TGTGCCAGCAGCGATGCGACAGGGGCGAACACCGGGGAGCTGTTTTTT,CASSDATGANTGELFF
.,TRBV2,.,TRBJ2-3,TGTGCCAGCAGTGACCTGGGGGGTTTAGATACGCAGTATTTT,CASSDLGGLDTQYF
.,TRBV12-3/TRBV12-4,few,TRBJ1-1,TGTGCCAGCAGTGGTCGATACACTGAAGCTTTCTTT,CASSGRYTEAFF
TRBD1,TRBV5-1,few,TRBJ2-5,TGCGCCAGCAGCTTGGGGGGACAGCCACAAGAGACCCAGTACTTC,CASSLGGQPQETQYF
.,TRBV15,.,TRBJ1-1,TGTGCCACCGGGGGGGATGAGGCGGGGAGCACTGAAGCTTTCTTT,CATGGDEAGSTEAFF
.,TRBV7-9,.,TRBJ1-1,TGTGCCAGCAGCCGTCAGGTGGAAGGTACTGAAGCTTTCTTT,CASSRQVEGTEAFF
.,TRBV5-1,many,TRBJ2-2,TGCGCCACCCAACGGGACTCCATGAACACCGGGGAGCTGTTTTTT,CATQRDSMNTGELFF
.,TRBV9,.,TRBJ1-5,TGTGCCAGCAGCGTAGCCGGAGACAATCAGCCCCAGCATTTT,CASSVAGDNQPQHF